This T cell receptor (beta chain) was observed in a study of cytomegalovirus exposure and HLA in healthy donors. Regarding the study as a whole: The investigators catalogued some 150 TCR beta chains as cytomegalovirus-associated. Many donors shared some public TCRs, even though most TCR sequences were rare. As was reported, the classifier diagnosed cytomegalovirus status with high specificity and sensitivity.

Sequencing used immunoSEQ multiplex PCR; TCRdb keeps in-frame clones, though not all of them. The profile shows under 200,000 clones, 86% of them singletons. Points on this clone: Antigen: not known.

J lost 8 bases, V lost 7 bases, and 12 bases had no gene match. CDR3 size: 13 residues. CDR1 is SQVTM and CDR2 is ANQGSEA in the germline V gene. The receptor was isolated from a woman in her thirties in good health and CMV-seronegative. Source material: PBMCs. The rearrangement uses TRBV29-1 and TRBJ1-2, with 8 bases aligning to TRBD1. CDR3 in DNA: TGCAGCGCCAGACCGGGACAGGTGGAGGGCTACACCTTC. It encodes CSARPGQVEGYTF.